The rows below give T cell receptor beta chains drawn from one sample of a study of T cells in Graves' hyperthyroidism and ophthalmopathy. TCRdb recomputed calls from the multiplex PCR reads with MiXCR, one row per CDR3 protein. The sample has 530,000 or so distinct CDR3 sequences, roughly 24% seen once; the top ten hold about 11%. Material: blood. Source of these receptors: a woman aged 25 to 39 with Graves' ophthalmopathy. The CDR3 runs from the conserved cysteine through the conserved F or W. A D gene is named only where the DNA matches it firmly. Not every row has a clone size; where given, it reads once, few, many or a size class.

abundance: .; d_gene: .; j_gene: TRBJ2-7; v_gene: TRBV4-2; CDR3nt: TGTGCCAGCAGCCAAGGCGCTACAGGAATCTACGAGCAGTACTTC; CDR3aa: CASSQGATGIYEQYF
abundance: .; d_gene: .; j_gene: TRBJ1-1; v_gene: TRBV20-1; CDR3nt: TGCAGCGCTGGGGTGATTCAGAACACTGAAGCTTTCTTT; CDR3aa: CSAGVIQNTEAFF
abundance: many; d_gene: .; j_gene: TRBJ2-7; v_gene: TRBV20-1; CDR3nt: TGCAGTGCCACTACCTCGAGGGGACGGATCTACGAGCAGTACTTC; CDR3aa: CSATTSRGRIYEQYF
abundance: many; d_gene: TRBD1; j_gene: TRBJ1-5; v_gene: TRBV20-1; CDR3nt: TGCAGTGCTAGGTGGGGACAGGAGGGGCCCCAGCATTTT; CDR3aa: CSARWGQEGPQHF
abundance: many; d_gene: .; j_gene: TRBJ1-1; v_gene: TRBV9; CDR3nt: TGTGCCAGCAGCAAAGACAGACAAAACACTGAAGCTTTCTTT; CDR3aa: CASSKDRQNTEAFF
abundance: many; d_gene: .; j_gene: TRBJ1-2; v_gene: TRBV28; CDR3nt: TGTGCCAGCAGTTTAGGAGTAAGGGACTATGGCTACACCTTC; CDR3aa: CASSLGVRDYGYTF
abundance: many; d_gene: .; j_gene: TRBJ1-1; v_gene: TRBV12-3/TRBV12-4; CDR3nt: TGTGCCAGCACCCAAGGGGAGGGCTGGATCACTGAAGCTTTCTTT; CDR3aa: CASTQGEGWITEAFF
abundance: .; d_gene: .; j_gene: TRBJ1-2; v_gene: TRBV28; CDR3nt: TGCGCCAGCAGCCAACAGCTCGGGCTTGGCTACACCTTC; CDR3aa: CASSQQLGLGYTF
abundance: few; d_gene: .; j_gene: TRBJ2-2; v_gene: TRBV6-5; CDR3nt: TGTGCCAGCAGTTACCAGGGGCAGGGGGAGCTGTTTTTT; CDR3aa: CASSYQGQGELFF
abundance: .; d_gene: .; j_gene: TRBJ1-2; v_gene: TRBV20-1; CDR3nt: TGCAGTGCTAGGCGATCGGGGGTCGACTATGGCTACACCTTC; CDR3aa: CSARRSGVDYGYTF
abundance: .; d_gene: TRBD1; j_gene: TRBJ1-1; v_gene: TRBV19; CDR3nt: TGTGCCACACGGACAGGGCACATGAACACTGAAGCTTTCTTT; CDR3aa: CATRTGHMNTEAFF
abundance: .; d_gene: .; j_gene: TRBJ1-1; v_gene: TRBV5-6; CDR3nt: TGTGCCAGCAGCTTGATTCCTAGAGCTATGAACACTGAAGCTTTCTTT; CDR3aa: CASSLIPRAMNTEAFF
abundance: many; d_gene: .; j_gene: TRBJ2-5; v_gene: TRBV7-9; CDR3nt: TGTGCCAGCAGACAGGGACACCTGGGGGAAGAGACCCAGTACTTC; CDR3aa: CASRQGHLGEETQYF
abundance: many; d_gene: .; j_gene: TRBJ2-7; v_gene: TRBV6-5; CDR3nt: TGTGCCAGCAGTTACTCCCTACCGGGCGGATCCTACGAGCAGTACTTC; CDR3aa: CASSYSLPGGSYEQYF
abundance: many; d_gene: .; j_gene: TRBJ1-6; v_gene: TRBV2; CDR3nt: TGTGCCAGCAGTGACTGGGGGGCCAACAATAATTCACCCCTCCACTTT; CDR3aa: CASSDWGANNNSPLHF
abundance: .; d_gene: .; j_gene: TRBJ2-7; v_gene: TRBV4-2; CDR3nt: TGTGCCAGCATCCACCTATACGACGAGCAGTACTTC; CDR3aa: CASIHLYDEQYF
abundance: many; d_gene: .; j_gene: TRBJ1-1; v_gene: TRBV20-1; CDR3nt: TGCAGTGCTACCCCATCGGGTTGGACTGAAGCTTTCTTT; CDR3aa: CSATPSGWTEAFF
abundance: few; d_gene: TRBD2; j_gene: TRBJ2-2; v_gene: TRBV6-4; CDR3nt: TGTGCCAGCAGTCACCACCACCTAGCGGGAGTGGTCGGGGAGCTGTTTTTT; CDR3aa: CASSHHHLAGVVGELFF
abundance: many; d_gene: .; j_gene: TRBJ2-7; v_gene: TRBV24-1; CDR3nt: TGTGCCACCAGTGATCGACTTCCACTGGGAGCGGAGCAGTACTTC; CDR3aa: CATSDRLPLGAEQYF
abundance: many; d_gene: .; j_gene: TRBJ1-1; v_gene: TRBV11-2; CDR3nt: TGTGCCAGCAGCTTAGTGTTGGGGGGCAGGGACACTGAAGCTTTCTTT; CDR3aa: CASSLVLGGRDTEAFF
abundance: many; d_gene: .; j_gene: TRBJ1-1; v_gene: TRBV20-1; CDR3nt: TGCAGTCTTTTTCCGGGGAACACTGAAGCTTTCTTT; CDR3aa: CSLFPGNTEAFF
abundance: .; d_gene: .; j_gene: TRBJ1-2; v_gene: TRBV12-5; CDR3nt: TGTGCTAGTGGTTTGGAGACCCCTTATGATGGCTACACCTTC; CDR3aa: CASGLETPYDGYTF
abundance: many; d_gene: .; j_gene: TRBJ1-2; v_gene: TRBV25-1; CDR3nt: TGTGCCAGCAGTGAATATCAGGGCTACTATGGCTACACCTTC; CDR3aa: CASSEYQGYYGYTF
abundance: .; d_gene: .; j_gene: TRBJ2-5; v_gene: TRBV4-1; CDR3nt: TGCGCCAGCAGCCAGGAAACCAACTTGATAAGCGGGACCCAGTACTTC; CDR3aa: CASSQETNLISGTQYF
abundance: many; d_gene: TRBD2; j_gene: TRBJ2-3; v_gene: TRBV29-1; CDR3nt: TGCAGCGCCACCCTAGCGGGGGGTAGCACAGATACGCAGTATTTT; CDR3aa: CSATLAGGSTDTQYF
abundance: many; d_gene: .; j_gene: TRBJ2-7; v_gene: TRBV15; CDR3nt: TGTGCCACCAGCAGTGAAGTTCGGGGAAACTACGAGCAGTACTTC; CDR3aa: CATSSEVRGNYEQYF
abundance: .; d_gene: TRBD1; j_gene: TRBJ1-5; v_gene: TRBV6-1; CDR3nt: TGTGCCAGCAGCGCACCGGGACAGGGTAAGGATCAGCCCCAGCATTTT; CDR3aa: CASSAPGQGKDQPQHF
abundance: many; d_gene: TRBD2; j_gene: TRBJ2-5; v_gene: TRBV20-1; CDR3nt: TGCAGTGCTAGTCGGGGGGGACAAGAGACCCAGTACTTC; CDR3aa: CSASRGGQETQYF
abundance: .; d_gene: .; j_gene: TRBJ1-1; v_gene: TRBV6-1; CDR3nt: TGTGCCAGCAGGAAAAAGGGCTCCGGGCTAGCTGAAGCTTTCTTT; CDR3aa: CASRKKGSGLAEAFF
abundance: .; d_gene: .; j_gene: TRBJ2-5; v_gene: TRBV12-3/TRBV12-4; CDR3nt: TGTGCCAGCAGGGAAGGCGTGGAGACCCAGTACTTC; CDR3aa: CASREGVETQYF
abundance: .; d_gene: .; j_gene: TRBJ1-1; v_gene: TRBV6-1; CDR3nt: TGTGCCAGCAGTCCTACTGGTTTTGAAGCTTTCTTT; CDR3aa: CASSPTGFEAFF
abundance: few; d_gene: .; j_gene: TRBJ1-5; v_gene: TRBV11-2; CDR3nt: TGTGCCAGCAGCTTAGACAGGGGAGGGCATCAGCCCCAGCATTTT; CDR3aa: CASSLDRGGHQPQHF
abundance: .; d_gene: .; j_gene: TRBJ1-4; v_gene: TRBV12-3/TRBV12-4; CDR3nt: TGTGCCAGCAGTCCCAGGGGCTATAATGAAAAACTGTTTTTT; CDR3aa: CASSPRGYNEKLFF
abundance: .; d_gene: TRBD1; j_gene: TRBJ1-5; v_gene: TRBV12-5; CDR3nt: TGTGCTAGTGGTCCGACAGGGGAAGGCGCCAATCAGCCCCAGCATTTT; CDR3aa: CASGPTGEGANQPQHF
abundance: .; d_gene: .; j_gene: TRBJ1-2; v_gene: TRBV5-5; CDR3nt: TGTGCCAGCAGCTTGGCCTCAGTAGGAGTGTCGGATGGCTACACCTTC; CDR3aa: CASSLASVGVSDGYTF
abundance: .; d_gene: .; j_gene: TRBJ1-5; v_gene: TRBV12-3/TRBV12-4; CDR3nt: TGTGCCAGCAGCCCGACAAGGGGGATAAGTCAGCCCCAGCATTTT; CDR3aa: CASSPTRGISQPQHF
abundance: many; d_gene: .; j_gene: TRBJ2-7; v_gene: TRBV6-5; CDR3nt: TGTGCCAGCCAGGCCGGCGATACCTACGAGCAGTACTTC; CDR3aa: CASQAGDTYEQYF
abundance: few; d_gene: TRBD1; j_gene: TRBJ1-1; v_gene: TRBV7-2; CDR3nt: TGTGCCAGCAGCGTGGGACAGCTGGGCACTGAAGCTTTCTTT; CDR3aa: CASSVGQLGTEAFF
abundance: many; d_gene: TRBD1; j_gene: TRBJ2-5; v_gene: TRBV12-3/TRBV12-4; CDR3nt: TGTGCCAGCAGTTTCTCGGGACAGGGGCTGGAGACCCAGTACTTC; CDR3aa: CASSFSGQGLETQYF
abundance: few; d_gene: .; j_gene: TRBJ1-1; v_gene: TRBV12-3/TRBV12-4; CDR3nt: TGTGCCAGCAGCTTTGTTCCCTATCCTGAAGCTTTCTTT; CDR3aa: CASSFVPYPEAFF
abundance: many; d_gene: .; j_gene: TRBJ1-2; v_gene: TRBV4-2; CDR3nt: TGTGCCAGCAGCCAAGACAATAACTATGGCTACACCTTC; CDR3aa: CASSQDNNYGYTF
abundance: few; d_gene: TRBD2; j_gene: TRBJ2-7; v_gene: TRBV27; CDR3nt: TGTGCCAGCAGTTTATCGATAAGTGGTCTAGCGGGATACGAGCAGTACTTC; CDR3aa: CASSLSISGLAGYEQYF
abundance: many; d_gene: .; j_gene: TRBJ1-2; v_gene: TRBV7-6; CDR3nt: TGTGCCAGCAGTTCCGGGGATCTCCCCTCCGCGGATGGCTACACCTTC; CDR3aa: CASSSGDLPSADGYTF
abundance: many; d_gene: .; j_gene: TRBJ1-5; v_gene: TRBV24-1; CDR3nt: TGTGCCACCAGTGATTTGGGTGCAGGGAGGGCGCATAGCAATCAGCCCCAGCATTTT; CDR3aa: CATSDLGAGRAHSNQPQHF
abundance: many; d_gene: .; j_gene: TRBJ1-2; v_gene: TRBV5-5; CDR3nt: TGTGCCAGCAGCCTGACCGGGACTAACTATGGCTACACCTTC; CDR3aa: CASSLTGTNYGYTF
abundance: many; d_gene: .; j_gene: TRBJ2-5; v_gene: TRBV5-1; CDR3nt: TGCGCCAGCACCTCTATGCCGGGATCTCTTGGTGACCAGTACTTC; CDR3aa: CASTSMPGSLGDQYF
abundance: many; d_gene: TRBD1; j_gene: TRBJ1-2; v_gene: TRBV30; CDR3nt: TGTGCCTGGAATCGGGACAGGGTTTCCTATGGCTACACCTTC; CDR3aa: CAWNRDRVSYGYTF
abundance: .; d_gene: .; j_gene: TRBJ1-1; v_gene: TRBV2; CDR3nt: TGTGCCAGCAGTGAACGGGAGGTGTGGGGCAGAGTAAGGGCTTTCTTT; CDR3aa: CASSEREVWGRVRAFF
abundance: .; d_gene: TRBD1; j_gene: TRBJ1-2; v_gene: TRBV29-1; CDR3nt: TGCAGCGTATCCAAGGGGGCGGACTATGGCTACACCTTC; CDR3aa: CSVSKGADYGYTF
abundance: many; d_gene: .; j_gene: TRBJ2-4; v_gene: TRBV15; CDR3nt: TGTGCCACCAGCAGAGATTTGTCCCTAGCCAAAAACATTCAGTACTTC; CDR3aa: CATSRDLSLAKNIQYF
abundance: .; d_gene: .; j_gene: TRBJ1-1; v_gene: TRBV6-1; CDR3nt: TGTGCCAGCAAGGGGGGCAGGGCTTACACTGAAGCTTTCTTT; CDR3aa: CASKGGRAYTEAFF
abundance: many; d_gene: TRBD1; j_gene: TRBJ1-1; v_gene: TRBV29-1; CDR3nt: TGCGCAACACTTAGACAGGGGGGTAACACTGAAGCTTTCTTT; CDR3aa: CATLRQGGNTEAFF
abundance: many; d_gene: .; j_gene: TRBJ1-2; v_gene: TRBV9; CDR3nt: TGTGCCAGCAGCGTAGGGCCCCAGCTTAACTATGGCTACACCTTC; CDR3aa: CASSVGPQLNYGYTF
abundance: many; d_gene: .; j_gene: TRBJ1-1; v_gene: TRBV29-1; CDR3nt: TGCAGCGTTTCAGGGGCCCTTAACACTGAAGCTTTCTTT; CDR3aa: CSVSGALNTEAFF